A single sample is the source of the 13 T cell receptor beta chains below, sequenced in a study of blood T cell repertoires in COVID-19. Some clones are missing from TCRdb's copy, which holds only in-frame ones; the method was immunoSEQ multiplex PCR. Altogether roughly 100,000 clones are present, over 75% being singletons, with the ten largest covering 4% to 5%. The material sequenced was peripheral blood. The receptors were gathered from a man aged 50-59 years with acute or convalescent COVID-19.

The chain employs TRBV27 and TRBJ1-2; D call uncertain. The V gene's germline CDR1 is MNHEY and CDR2 SMNVEV (reference sequence). There are 14 residues in the CDR3. V was cut by 2 bases and J by 4 bases, with 11 bases left in between. This chain's CDR3 is CASSLTQSLYGYTF. The CDR3 DNA is TGTGCCAGCAGTTTAACACAGTCTCTCTATGGCTACACCTTC.

This rearrangement joins TRBV6-5 to TRBJ2-2; possibly TRBD2 for D (6 bases). V lost 6 bases and J lost 6, with 17 bases in between. Germline CDR1 and CDR2: MNHEY and SVGAGI. This CDR3 has 15 amino acids. CDR3: CASREPGLVPGELFF. DNA for the CDR3: TGTGCCAGCAGGGAGCCGGGACTCGTTCCCGGGGAGCTGTTTTTT.

The chain is built from TRBV3-1 (or the pseudogene TRBV3-2) and TRBJ2-7, with TRBD1 as a possible D gene (7 bases). Germline-derived CDR1 and CDR2 are LGHDT and YNNKEL (reference sequence). V was pared by 6 bases and J by 4 bases, with 13 bases between. The length of the CDR3 is 13 residues. In DNA, the CDR3 is TGTGCCAGCAGGCAGACAGGGAGGTACGAGCAGTACTTC. Amino acids: CASRQTGRYEQYF.

V gene TRBV19 combines with J gene TRBJ1-5, with a tentative D call TRBD1 (5 bases). V lost 6 bases and J lost 3, with 12 bases in between. In germline, CDR1 is LNHDA, CDR2 SQIVND (reference sequence). This CDR3 is built from 14 residues. CDR3 DNA sequence: TGTGCCAGTAGGATACAAGGGGACAATCAGCCCCAGCATTTT. It encodes CASRIQGDNQPQHF.

The chain employs TRBV29-1 and TRBJ2-2; TRBD2 aligns across 13 bases. V lost 6 bases and J lost 4; bases outside the gene matches: 5. Looked up from germline, CDR1 is SQVTM and CDR2 is ANQGSEA. CDR3 length equals 15 residues. The CDR3, as DNA: TGCAGCGTGGCGACTAGCGGGAGGTCCACCGGGGAGCTGTTTTTT. This codes for CSVATSGRSTGELFF.

V gene TRBV2 combines with J gene TRBJ2-3; 12 bases align to TRBD1. CDR3 length: 17 amino acids. V was clipped by 6 bases and J by 4 bases; unmatched bases: 11. The germline CDR1 and CDR2 sequences are SNHLY and FYNNEI. The CDR3 region has the DNA TGTGCCAGCAGCGCTACTGGGACAGGGGGCCGGGCAGATACGCAGTATTTT. Its protein product is CASSATGTGGRADTQYF.

This chain links TRBV7-9 with TRBJ2-3, with 8 bases fitting TRBD1. Germline V gene sequence: CDR1 SEHNR, CDR2 FQNEAQ (reference sequence). The CDR3 is 14 amino acids. The V and J ends lost 5 bases and 6 bases, in that order; junction bases with no gene match: 7. CDR3 loop: CASSPGQGADTQYF. The CDR3 nucleotides read TGTGCCAGCAGCCCCGGACAGGGAGCGGATACGCAGTATTTT.

The chain links TRBV7-3 to TRBJ1-5; D call uncertain. The CDR3 extends over 11 amino acids. The V gene's germline CDR1 is SGHTA and CDR2 FQGTGA. The V end was cut by 10 bases, the J end by 5 bases, with 9 bases between. In DNA form, the CDR3 reads TGTGCCACGATTCGGGATCAGCCCCAGCATTTT. It yields the protein CATIRDQPQHF.

This rearrangement joins TRBV5-1 to TRBJ2-2; D remains unclear. Germline loops: CDR1 SGHRS, CDR2 YFSETQ. The CDR3 extends over 17 amino acids. The germline V and J ends were trimmed by 4 bases and 4 bases, with 20 bases remaining between them. Here the CDR3 reads CASSPVLAPRFTGELFF. The CDR3 nucleotides are TGCGCCAGCAGCCCAGTCCTGGCCCCACGATTCACCGGGGAGCTGTTTTTT.

V and J are TRBV7-3 and TRBJ2-1, with TRBD2 identical over 8 bases. Trimming took 1 base from V and 5 from J; bases not matched to a gene: 16. The CDR3 consists of 19 residues. Germline loops: CDR1 SGHTA, CDR2 FQGTGA. This chain's CDR3 is CASSLRPPPWREANNEQFF. The CDR3 coding sequence is TGTGCCAGCAGCTTAAGACCCCCCCCGTGGCGGGAGGCGAACAATGAGCAGTTCTTC.

The chain uses TRBV5-1 and TRBJ2-1; 9 bases fit TRBD2. The germline gives CDR1 SGHRS, CDR2 YFSETQ. The trim removed 0 bases at V and 4 bases at J, leaving 5 bases unmatched. This CDR3 contains 16 residues. CDR3 DNA sequence: TGCGCCAGCAGCTTGGTCCGACTAGCGGATTACAATGAGCAGTTCTTC. Translating gives CASSLVRLADYNEQFF.

V usage is TRBV10-3 and J usage is TRBJ1-5, with D possibly TRBD1 on 5 matching bases. CDR3 length: 16 residues. The ends were cut back, 2 bases at V and 3 bases at J, with 14 bases in the middle. The germline CDR1 and CDR2 sequences are ENHRY and SYGVKD. CDR3 in DNA: TGTGCCATCAGTGAGAGGGGAGGGGAGGTCAATCAGCCCCAGCATTTT. It yields the protein CAISERGGEVNQPQHF.

The gene calls are TRBV4-2 and TRBJ1-4; TRBD1 aligns across 7 bases. Trimming took 3 bases from V and 6 from J; bases not matched to a gene: 13. Per the germline V gene, CDR1 is LGHNA and CDR2 is YNFKEQ. The CDR3 sequence is 17 residues long. CDR3 residues: CASSQYPSGGGDEKLFF. CDR3 DNA sequence: TGTGCCAGCAGCCAGTATCCTTCAGGGGGTGGTGATGAAAAACTGTTTTTT.